What follows are 24 T cell receptor beta chains derived from one specimen sequenced in a study of T-cell memory formation after mild COVID-19. TCRdb reprocessed the 5' RACE reads with MiXCR, giving one entry per CDR3 protein. The sample lists over 350,000 distinct CDR3 sequences; 15% to 20% were seen once. The specimen was PBMCs or a T cell subset sorted from them (not recorded which). These receptors were taken from a man younger than 30 who had mild COVID-19 (a few samples of this study predate the infection). Cell type and time point are not known.

Only a few counts were recorded for this clonotype. The chain combines TRBV11-2 with TRBJ2-1; 15 bases map to TRBD2. V lost 1 base and J lost 4; bases outside the gene matches: 8. CDR3 length: 19 amino acids. Germline assignment: CDR1 SGHAT and CDR2 FQNNGV. In DNA form, the CDR3 reads TGTGCCAGCAGCTTAGCCTCCCTAGGACTAGCGGGGGGGTACAATGAGCAGTTCTTC. The encoded protein is CASSLASLGLAGGYNEQFF.

There are many counts of this clonotype. CDR3: CASSPLAGRTDTQYF. Written as DNA, the CDR3 is TGTGCCTCCTCTCCCCTAGCGGGGCGCACAGATACGCAGTATTTT. The chain uses TRBV10-3 and TRBJ2-3; 9 bases map to TRBD2. Germline CDR1 and CDR2: ENHRY and SYGVKD. The CDR3 is made up of 15 amino acids. V lost 11 bases to trimming and J lost 1 base; unmatched junction nucleotides: 10.

This clonotype occurred a few times. The chain employs TRBV20-1 and TRBJ1-1; D remains ambiguous. The CDR3 has 13 residues. Germline values: CDR1 DFQATT, CDR2 SNEGSKA (reference sequence). Deletions cut 2 bases from V and 0 bases from J, with 7 bases between. The CDR3 reads CSARTGMNTEAFF. Here the CDR3 DNA reads TGCAGTGCTAGAACGGGGATGAACACTGAAGCTTTCTTT.

V and J are TRBV20-1 and TRBJ2-3; the D is unclear. The CDR3 is made up of 13 amino acids. The V gene's germline CDR1 is DFQATT and CDR2 SNEGSKA (reference sequence). Trimming stripped 1 base from V and 1 base from J, with 6 bases between. The CDR3 spells CSARGPGTDTQYF. CDR3 DNA sequence: TGCAGTGCTAGAGGGCCTGGCACAGATACGCAGTATTTT.

This clonotype was counted between two and nine times. V is TRBV12-3 or TRBV12-4 and J is TRBJ1-5; TRBD1 agrees at 9 bases. The CDR3 length is 14 residues. The ends lost 5 bases at V and 9 bases at J; junction bases unmatched: 8. This CDR3 is CASSLGTGTRPQHF. CDR3 nucleotides: TGTGCCAGCAGTCTGGGGACAGGGACGCGGCCCCAGCATTTT.

The chain carries TRBV5-1 and TRBJ1-2; no definite D call. V shed 4 bases and J shed 1 base, with 11 bases lying between them. The CDR3 is made up of 14 amino acids. The germline CDR1 and CDR2 sequences are SGHRS and YFSETQ. CDR3 sequence reads: CASSLLDGNYGYTF. The DNA for the CDR3 is TGCGCCAGCAGCCTCCTCGACGGTAACTATGGCTACACCTTC.

The table lists this clonotype with many counts. The rearrangement links TRBV5-1 to TRBJ2-1; 9 bases map to TRBD2. Germline trimming cut 4 bases from V and 5 bases from J; bases unmatched to any gene: 4. Germline-derived CDR1 and CDR2 are SGHRS and YFSETQ. This CDR3 has 14 residues. CDR3 in DNA: TGCGCCAGCAGCCTAGCTAGCGGGGACAATGAGCAGTTCTTC. Its protein product is CASSLASGDNEQFF. The full variable domain, completed using reference TRBV5-1 and TRBJ2-1, is KAGVTQTPRYLIKTRGQQVTLSCSPISGHRSVSWYQQTPGQGLQFLFEYFSETQRNKGNFPGRFSGRQFSNSRSEMNVSTLELGDSALYLCASSLASGDNEQFFGPGTRLTVL.

The rearrangement uses TRBV5-5 and TRBJ1-4; D is possibly TRBD1 (6 bases). The germline V gene has CDR1 SGHKS and CDR2 YYEKEE (reference sequence). The CDR3 contains 17 residues. The V gene lost 0 bases and the J gene lost 7 bases, with 19 bases spanning the gap. CDR3 bases: TGTGCCAGCAGCTTGGGTCACGCGGCCTCCAGGGGTGAAAAACTGTTTTTT. Protein sequence: CASSLGHAASRGEKLFF.

This clonotype was recorded at least ten times. The chain uses TRBV10-3 and TRBJ2-2; 10 positions agree with TRBD2. The J segment lost 1 base and the V segment lost 8 bases, leaving 4 bases of the junction unmatched. The CDR3 covers 15 residues. Germline CDR1 reads ENHRY; CDR2 reads SYGVKD. The CDR3 region is CAISASGGNTGELFF. DNA for the CDR3: TGTGCCATCTCTGCTAGCGGGGGGAACACCGGGGAGCTGTTTTTT.

This sequence joins TRBV9 and TRBJ1-2; 7 positions agree with TRBD1. Germline lookup yields CDR1 SGDLS and CDR2 YYNGEE. Trimming at V came to 4 bases and at J to 7 bases, leaving 4 bases not matched to a gene. This CDR3 region has 12 residues. The CDR3 region is CASSRGGSGYTF. In nucleotides, the CDR3 is TGTGCCAGCAGCCGAGGGGGCTCTGGCTACACCTTC. The whole variable domain, remainder taken from reference TRBV9 and TRBJ1-2, is DSGVTQTPKHLITATGQRVTLRCSPRSGDLSVYWYQQSLDQGLQFLIQYYNGEERAKGNILERFSAQQFPDLHSELNLSSLELGDSALYFCASSRGGSGYTFGSGTRLTVV.

The chain uses TRBV16 and TRBJ2-7; TRBD1 agrees at 7 bases. Germline loops: CDR1 KGHSY, CDR2 FQNENV. The CDR3 has 15 amino acids. V gave up 2 bases and J gave up 7 bases; unmatched junction bases: 11. CDR3 DNA: TGTGCCAGCAGCCAAGCCGGGACAGATGTTGGGGAGCAGTACGTC. It yields the protein CASSQAGTDVGEQYV.

This chain connects TRBV12-3 or TRBV12-4 to TRBJ1-1; no definite D call. Deletions cut 4 bases from V and 1 base from J, with 10 bases between. The CDR3 sequence is 14 residues long. DNA for the CDR3: TGTGCCAGCAGTTCTCGGCGAACGAACACTGAAGCTTTCTTT. It translates to CASSSRRTNTEAFF.

This clonotype was observed once. The V and J genes are TRBV7-3 and TRBJ2-1; the match to TRBD1 covers 8 bases. The CDR3 spans 17 residues. Germline CDR1 SGHTA, CDR2 FQGTGA. V dropped 5 bases and J dropped 0; count of bases not matched to a gene: 9. Here the CDR3 DNA reads TGTGCCAGCAGCAGAACCCGGGACAGGAGCTCCTACAATGAGCAGTTCTTC. This translates into CASSRTRDRSSYNEQFF.

V is TRBV19 and J is TRBJ2-7; no clear D. Trimming took 9 bases from V and 3 from J, leaving 18 bases between them. The CDR3 contains 14 residues. Germline loops: CDR1 LNHDA, CDR2 SQIVND (reference sequence). CDR3 bases: TGTGCCAGGAGCCCACGGACCGGATACTACGAGCAGTACTTC. Translated: CARSPRTGYYEQYF.

The chain carries TRBV4-3 and TRBJ1-2; 7 nucleotides line up with TRBD1. This CDR3 is built from 16 residues. The V segment lost 0 bases and the J segment 2 bases; nucleotides outside the gene matches: 6. Germline CDR1 reads LGHNA; CDR2 reads YSLEER. CDR3 nucleotides: TGCGCCAGCAGCCAAGATCGGGGACAGCAAAACTATGGCTACACCTTC. Translation gives CASSQDRGQQNYGYTF.

This clonotype has just a few counts. The chain employs TRBV6-2 or TRBV6-3 and TRBJ2-4; TRBD1 matches 8 bases. Germline CDR1 reads MNHEY; CDR2 reads SVGEGT. CDR3 size: 13 residues. V lost 4 bases to trimming and J lost 11 bases; unmatched junction nucleotides: 7. In DNA, the CDR3 is TGTGCCAGCAGTTTGTCGACAGGGGTGGTTCAGTACTTC. The encoded protein is CASSLSTGVVQYF.

This clonotype was observed a few times. The chain employs TRBV4-2 and TRBJ1-4, with 8 nucleotides matching TRBD1. Germline V CDR1 and CDR2: LGHNA, YNFKEQ. The CDR3 contains 14 residues. V dropped 7 bases and J dropped 8; count of bases not matched to a gene: 9. DNA for the CDR3: TGTGCCAGCAAAAGACAGGGGACTAGGGAAAAACTGTTTTTT. It specifies CASKRQGTREKLFF.

This clonotype turned up a few times. The chain uses TRBV11-2 and TRBJ2-2, with a possible D match to TRBD1 (6 bases). Trimming shortened V by 5 bases and J by 0 bases, and 13 bases separated the two germline ends. CDR3 length equals 16 residues. Looked up from germline, CDR1 is SGHAT and CDR2 is FQNNGV. The CDR3 DNA reads TGTGCCAGCAGCCCCATATGGGGGCCGAACACCGGGGAGCTGTTTTTT. It specifies CASSPIWGPNTGELFF.

The CDR3 sequence: CASSPEEWFYGYTF. DNA for the CDR3: TGTGCCAGCAGCCCTGAAGAATGGTTCTATGGCTACACCTTC. This chain uses TRBV7-9 with TRBJ1-2, with no clear D. The CDR3 covers 14 residues. Per the germline V gene, CDR1 is SEHNR and CDR2 is FQNEAQ (reference sequence). V was cut by 5 bases and J by 4 bases, with 14 bases left in between.

This chain connects TRBV5-1 to TRBJ2-2; D call uncertain. Looked up from germline, CDR1 is SGHRS and CDR2 is YFSETQ. The germline V and J ends were trimmed by 3 bases and 1 base, with 13 bases remaining between them. The CDR3 is 16 amino acids. CDR3 in amino acids: CASSSLDGKNTGELFF. CDR3 nucleotides: TGCGCCAGCAGCTCCCTGGACGGAAAGAACACCGGGGAGCTGTTTTTT.

The rearrangement joins TRBV12-3 or TRBV12-4 to TRBJ1-2, with 7 bases matching TRBD1. The CDR3 consists of 12 residues. The J segment lost 3 bases and the V segment lost 8 bases, leaving 3 bases of the junction unmatched. The CDR3 DNA follows: TGTGCCAGCGGGACAGACGACTATGGCTACACCTTC. Protein product: CASGTDDYGYTF.

The gene calls are TRBV7-6 and TRBJ2-2, with 7 bases fitting TRBD1. The germline CDR1 and CDR2 sequences are SGHVS and FNYEAQ. CDR3 length: 16 residues. V trimming: 0 bases; J trimming: 4 bases; junction bases outside the gene matches: 5. The CDR3 protein is CASSLALQGRTGELFF. CDR3 sequence (DNA): TGTGCCAGCAGCTTAGCTCTACAGGGGCGCACCGGGGAGCTGTTTTTT.

This clonotype was seen a few times. The genes are TRBV4-3 and TRBJ2-3; 7 nucleotides line up with TRBD2. This CDR3 comprises 13 residues. V dropped 3 bases and J dropped 6; count of bases not matched to a gene: 3. The germline CDR1 and CDR2 sequences are LGHNA and YSLEER. CDR3 in DNA: TGCGCCAGCAGCCACATCGGGGGGGATACGCAGTATTTT. This codes for CASSHIGGDTQYF.

The rearrangement uses TRBV4-2 and TRBJ1-1, with D hard to call. Germline V lookup: CDR1 LGHNA, CDR2 YNFKEQ. Trimming shortened V by 4 bases and J by 5 bases, and 14 bases separated the two germline ends. The CDR3 contains 14 residues. CDR3 amino acids: CASSRPSRETEAFF. The CDR3 nucleotides read TGTGCCAGCAGCCGACCGAGCCGAGAGACTGAAGCTTTCTTT.